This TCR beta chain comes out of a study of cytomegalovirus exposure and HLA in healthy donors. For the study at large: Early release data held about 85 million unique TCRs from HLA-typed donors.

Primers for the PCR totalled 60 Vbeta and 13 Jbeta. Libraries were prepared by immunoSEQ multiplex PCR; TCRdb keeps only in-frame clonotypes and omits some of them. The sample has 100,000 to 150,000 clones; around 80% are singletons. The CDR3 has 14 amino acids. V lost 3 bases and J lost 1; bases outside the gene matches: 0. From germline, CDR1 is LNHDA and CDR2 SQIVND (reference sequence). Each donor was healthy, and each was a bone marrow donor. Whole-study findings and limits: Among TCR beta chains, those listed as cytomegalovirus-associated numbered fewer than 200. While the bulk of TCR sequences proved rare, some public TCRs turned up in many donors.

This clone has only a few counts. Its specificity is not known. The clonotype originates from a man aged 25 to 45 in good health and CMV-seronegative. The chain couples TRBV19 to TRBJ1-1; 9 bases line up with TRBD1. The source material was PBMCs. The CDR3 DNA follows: TGTGCCAGTAGTATGGGACAGGGGAACACTGAAGCTTTCTTT. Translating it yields CASSMGQGNTEAFF.